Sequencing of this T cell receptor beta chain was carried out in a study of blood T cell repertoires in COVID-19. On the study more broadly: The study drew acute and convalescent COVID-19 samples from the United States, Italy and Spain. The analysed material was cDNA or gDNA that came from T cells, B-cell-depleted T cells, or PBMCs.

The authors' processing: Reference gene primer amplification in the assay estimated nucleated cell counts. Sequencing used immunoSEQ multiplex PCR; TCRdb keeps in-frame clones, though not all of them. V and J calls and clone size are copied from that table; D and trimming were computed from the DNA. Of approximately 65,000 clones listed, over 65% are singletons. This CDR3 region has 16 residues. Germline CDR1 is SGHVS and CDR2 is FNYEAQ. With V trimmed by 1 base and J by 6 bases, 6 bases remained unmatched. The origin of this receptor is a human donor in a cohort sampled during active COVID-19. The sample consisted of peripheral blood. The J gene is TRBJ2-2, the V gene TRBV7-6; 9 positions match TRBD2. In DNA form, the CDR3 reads TGTGCCAGCAGCTTAGGGGCTAGCGGGACTTCCGGGGAGCTGTTTTTT. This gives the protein CASSLGASGTSGELFF.